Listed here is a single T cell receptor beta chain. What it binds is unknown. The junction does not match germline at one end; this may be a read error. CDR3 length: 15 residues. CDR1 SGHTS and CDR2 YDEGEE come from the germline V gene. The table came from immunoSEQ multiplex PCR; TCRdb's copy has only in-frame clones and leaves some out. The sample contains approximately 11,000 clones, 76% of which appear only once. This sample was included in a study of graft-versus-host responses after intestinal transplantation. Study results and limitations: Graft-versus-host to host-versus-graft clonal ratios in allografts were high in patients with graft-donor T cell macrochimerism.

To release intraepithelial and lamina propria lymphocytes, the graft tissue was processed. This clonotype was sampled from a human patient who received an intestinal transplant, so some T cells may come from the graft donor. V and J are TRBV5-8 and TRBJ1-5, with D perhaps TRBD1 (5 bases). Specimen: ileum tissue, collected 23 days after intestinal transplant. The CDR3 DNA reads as TGTGCCAGCAGCTTGCGTGGGTTGGACAATCAGCCCCGGCATTTT. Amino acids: CASSLRGLDNQPRHF.